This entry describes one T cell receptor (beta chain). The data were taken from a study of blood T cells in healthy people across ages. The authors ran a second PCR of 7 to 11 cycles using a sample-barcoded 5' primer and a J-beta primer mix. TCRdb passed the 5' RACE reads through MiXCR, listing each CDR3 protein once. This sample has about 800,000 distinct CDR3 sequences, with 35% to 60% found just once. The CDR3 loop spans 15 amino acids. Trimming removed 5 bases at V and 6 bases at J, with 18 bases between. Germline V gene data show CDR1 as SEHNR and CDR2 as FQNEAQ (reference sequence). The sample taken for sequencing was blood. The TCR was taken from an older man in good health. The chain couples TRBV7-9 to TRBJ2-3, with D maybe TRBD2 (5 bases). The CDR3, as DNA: TGTGCCAGCAGCCAGTATAGAGGGTTCGAGGATACGCAGTATTTT. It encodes CASSQYRGFEDTQYF.